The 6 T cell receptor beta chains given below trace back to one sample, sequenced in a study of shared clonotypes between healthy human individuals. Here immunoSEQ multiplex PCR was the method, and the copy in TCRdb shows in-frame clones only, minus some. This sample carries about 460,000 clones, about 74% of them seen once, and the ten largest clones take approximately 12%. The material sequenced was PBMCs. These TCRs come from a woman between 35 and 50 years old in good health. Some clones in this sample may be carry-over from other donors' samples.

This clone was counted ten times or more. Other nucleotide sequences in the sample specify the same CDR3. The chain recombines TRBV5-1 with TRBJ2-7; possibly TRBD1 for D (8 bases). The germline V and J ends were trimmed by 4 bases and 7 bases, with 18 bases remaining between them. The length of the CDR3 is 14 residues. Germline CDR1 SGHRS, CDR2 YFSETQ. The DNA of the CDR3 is TGCGCCAGCAGCGACGGACAGGGACTACTAGAGCAGTACTTC. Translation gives CASSDGQGLLEQYF.

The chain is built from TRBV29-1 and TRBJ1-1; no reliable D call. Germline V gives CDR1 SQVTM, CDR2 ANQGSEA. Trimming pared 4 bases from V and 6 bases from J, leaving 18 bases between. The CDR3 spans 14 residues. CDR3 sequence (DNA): TGCAGCGTTGTGGGAGACGGGCCGAGGGCTGAAGCTTTCTTT. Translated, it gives CSVVGDGPRAEAFF.

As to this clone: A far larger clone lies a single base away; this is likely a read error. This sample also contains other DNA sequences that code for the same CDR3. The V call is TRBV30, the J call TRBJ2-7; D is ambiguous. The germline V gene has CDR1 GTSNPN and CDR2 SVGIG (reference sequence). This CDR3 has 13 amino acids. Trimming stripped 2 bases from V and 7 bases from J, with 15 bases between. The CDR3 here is CAWSIATPGEQYF. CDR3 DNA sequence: TGTGCCTGGAGTATTGCCACCCCGGGTGAGCAGTACTTC.

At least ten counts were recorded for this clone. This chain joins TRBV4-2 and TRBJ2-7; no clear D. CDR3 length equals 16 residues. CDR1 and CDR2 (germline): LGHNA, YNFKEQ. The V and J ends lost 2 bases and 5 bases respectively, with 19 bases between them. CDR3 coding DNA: TGTGCCAGCAGCCAATTGCTAGTTCTATTTAGGAACGAGCAGTACTTC. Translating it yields CASSQLLVLFRNEQYF.

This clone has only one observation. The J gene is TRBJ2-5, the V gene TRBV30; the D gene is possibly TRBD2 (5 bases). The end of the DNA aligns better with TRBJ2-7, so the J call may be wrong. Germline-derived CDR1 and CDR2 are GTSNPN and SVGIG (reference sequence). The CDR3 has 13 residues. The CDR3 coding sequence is TGTGCCTGCCACCGGGGAAGGGCGTACGAGCAGTACTTC. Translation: CACHRGRAYEQYF.

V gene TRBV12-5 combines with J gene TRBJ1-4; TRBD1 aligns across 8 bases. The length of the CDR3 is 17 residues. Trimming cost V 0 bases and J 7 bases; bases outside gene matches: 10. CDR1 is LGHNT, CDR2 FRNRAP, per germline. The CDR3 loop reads CASGLVLPGQAGEKLFF. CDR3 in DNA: TGTGCTAGTGGTTTGGTACTTCCGGGACAGGCGGGTGAAAAACTGTTTTTT.